This is a list of T cell receptor beta chains from one sample in a study of blood T cells in healthy people across ages. TCRdb reprocessed the 5' RACE reads via MiXCR and lists one record per CDR3 protein. Here the sample spans about 1.6 million distinct CDR3 sequences, about 31% being singletons. Material: blood. The receptors stem from a woman in her 30s in good health. CDR3s include the opening cysteine and the closing phenylalanine or tryptophan. Fields, in order: clone size, J gene, V gene, D gene, CDR3 DNA, CDR3 protein. A D gene is named only where the DNA matches it firmly. The size entry is marked missing in some rows and otherwise reads once, few, many or a size class.

>few|TRBJ2-7|TRBV11-2|NA
TGTGCCAGCAGCTTAGATGGGGCGCCCTACGAGCAGTACTTC
CASSLDGAPYEQYF
>once|TRBJ2-1|TRBV10-2|NA
TGCGCCAGCCGATTTGGTCTAGAGTATTACAATGAGCAGTTCTTC
CASRFGLEYYNEQFF
>NA|TRBJ2-2|TRBV27|NA
TGTGCCAGCAGTCAACGGCACCATCCTTACACCGGGGAGCTGTTTTTT
CASSQRHHPYTGELFF
>NA|TRBJ1-2|TRBV12-3/TRBV12-4|NA
TGTGCCAGCAGTTCGGGACGACGTGCTGGCTACACCTTC
CASSSGRRAGYTF
>few|TRBJ2-3|TRBV11-3|NA
TGTGCCAGCAGCTACATCGGCACAGATACGCAGTATTTT
CASSYIGTDTQYF
>NA|TRBJ1-1|TRBV6-1|NA
TGTGCCAGCAGACTTACCCTAACGAACACTGAAGCTTTCTTT
CASRLTLTNTEAFF
>NA|TRBJ2-5|TRBV9|NA
TGTGCCAGCAGCAAGAAGTACCAAGAGACCCAGTACTTC
CASSKKYQETQYF
>NA|TRBJ2-1|TRBV24-1|TRBD2
TGTGCCACCAGTGATTTAGCGGGGGAGGGCTCCTACAATGAGCAGTTCTTC
CATSDLAGEGSYNEQFF
>NA|TRBJ2-1|TRBV2|TRBD2
TGTGCCAGCAGGGGGACTACTACCAATGAGCAGTTCTTC
CASRGTTTNEQFF
>NA|TRBJ2-1|TRBV5-6|NA
TGTGCCAGCAGCCGAGACAGCCTGCAGTTCTTC
CASSRDSLQFF
>many|TRBJ2-7|TRBV4-1|TRBD2
TGCGCCAGCAGCCAAGATTCGCGGGGGGACTACTACGAGCAGTACTTC
CASSQDSRGDYYEQYF
>NA|TRBJ1-2|TRBV5-1|TRBD1
TGCGCCAGCAGCTCCCCGACAGGGGGAGCCTATGGCTACACCTTC
CASSSPTGGAYGYTF
>NA|TRBJ2-1|TRBV11-2|TRBD2
TGTGCCAGCAGTCCAGGACTAGTGGGATTGAATGAGCAGTTCTTC
CASSPGLVGLNEQFF
>NA|TRBJ2-7|TRBV7-6|TRBD2
TGTGCCAGCAGCCCCTTCGGGGGGGGAATCTCCTACGAGCAGTACTTC
CASSPFGGGISYEQYF
>NA|TRBJ1-1|TRBV5-1|NA
TGCGCCAGCAGCCCGACCGGGACACACACTGAAGCTTTCTTT
CASSPTGTHTEAFF
>NA|TRBJ1-4|TRBV4-1|NA
TGCGCCAGCAGCCACCTCGTGGGGGGGGAAGGAACTAATGAAAAACTGTTTTTT
CASSHLVGGEGTNEKLFF
>NA|TRBJ2-2|TRBV7-9|NA
TGTGCCTGGGACCAGAGTCGTAGGACCCCGAACACCGGGGAGCTGTTTTTT
CAWDQSRRTPNTGELFF
>few|TRBJ2-1|TRBV29-1|NA
TGCAGCCTTAGGGGGGAGGGTGAGCAGTTCTTC
CSLRGEGEQFF
>few|TRBJ1-6|TRBV29-1|NA
TGCAGCGTAAGGACTCCGGGACCTATGAGGCCGAATTCACCCCTCCACTTT
CSVRTPGPMRPNSPLHF
>few|TRBJ2-2|TRBV10-3|NA
TGTGCCATCAGTGAGTCCTTTATGGTCAGTTCGAACACCGGGGAGCTGTTTTTT
CAISESFMVSSNTGELFF
>many|TRBJ2-1|TRBV4-1|TRBD1
TGCGCCAGCTCTCGGGCCGGGACAGGGGGCGAAGGGCAGTTCTTC
CASSRAGTGGEGQFF
>NA|TRBJ2-5|TRBV5-1|TRBD2
TGCGCCAGCAGCCTCATCGGGACTAGCGGCCAAGAGACCCAGTACTTC
CASSLIGTSGQETQYF
>NA|TRBJ2-7|TRBV10-3|NA
TGCGCCATCAGGGCCAGGGATGTCGAATACGAGCAGTACTTC
CAIRARDVEYEQYF
>NA|TRBJ2-1|TRBV5-1|TRBD2
TGCGCCAGCAGCTTTAGCGGGACCTCCTACAATGAGCATTTCTTC
CASSFSGTSYNEHFF
>NA|TRBJ1-2|TRBV14|NA
TGTGCCAGCAGCCAAAGTAACACCTTC
CASSQSNTF
>few|TRBJ1-1|TRBV9|NA
TGTGCCAGCAGCGTAGAGGGTTTGCAGGGTGAGGCTTTCTTT
CASSVEGLQGEAFF
>NA|TRBJ2-6|TRBV6-2/TRBV6-3|NA
TGTGCCAGCAGTTTAGCTAGACGGAGCAGTATCTCTGGGGCCAACGTCCGGACTTTC
CASSLARRSSISGANVRTF
>few|TRBJ1-2|TRBV7-6|NA
TGTGCCAGCAGCTTAGCGTCGAGGAGCTCGGATGGCTACACCTTC
CASSLASRSSDGYTF
>NA|TRBJ2-1|TRBV14|TRBD2
TGTGCCAGCAGCCAAAGGGCTAGCGGGGGGAAATACAATGAGCAGTTCTTC
CASSQRASGGKYNEQFF
>NA|TRBJ2-2|TRBV3-1|TRBD2
TGTGCCAGCACCCCAGGGACTAGCACGGCCGGGGAGCTGTTTTTT
CASTPGTSTAGELFF
>NA|TRBJ2-1|TRBV7-9|NA
TGTGCCAGCACCCGTGGTCTTGGGCCCAATGAGCAGTTCTTC
CASTRGLGPNEQFF
>few|TRBJ2-4|TRBV2|NA
TGTGCCAGCAGTGCCTCGGCGGCCCCAGGACCATCAAACATTCAGTACTTC
CASSASAAPGPSNIQYF
>NA|TRBJ2-1|TRBV11-1|TRBD1
TGTGCCAGCGGCCCACCGGACAGGAGCTCCTACAATGAGCAGTTCTTC
CASGPPDRSSYNEQFF
>NA|TRBJ2-3|TRBV6-5|TRBD1
TGTGCCAGCAGTTACTCGCAGGGGGGCACAGATACGCAGTATTTT
CASSYSQGGTDTQYF
>few|TRBJ2-7|TRBV5-6|TRBD2
TGTGCCAGCAGCTTGTGGGCGGGAGATGCCTACGAGCAGTACTTC
CASSLWAGDAYEQYF
>few|TRBJ2-1|TRBV27|NA
TGTGCCAGCAGTAATGAAGAAAACAATGAGCAGTTCTTC
CASSNEENNEQFF
>NA|TRBJ2-1|TRBV6-5|NA
TGTGCCAGCAGTTATACACTAGAAAATGAGCAGTTCTTC
CASSYTLENEQFF
>many|TRBJ2-3|TRBV14|NA
TGTGCCAGCAGCCGCTGGGGACTCAGGACAGATACGCAGTATTTT
CASSRWGLRTDTQYF
>NA|TRBJ1-5|TRBV6-5|NA
TGTGCCAGCAGCCGGGACGTCCGGGGGCCCCAGCATTTT
CASSRDVRGPQHF
>NA|TRBJ2-1|TRBV7-9|NA
TGTGCCAGCACGGGACAGGGGACTAGCAGGGCCAACAATGAGCAGTTCTTC
CASTGQGTSRANNEQFF
>NA|TRBJ2-1|TRBV20-1|TRBD2
TGCAGTGCACATCCAGCGGGAGAGGCGAACAATGAGCAGTTCTTC
CSAHPAGEANNEQFF
>NA|TRBJ2-5|TRBV3-1|NA
TGTGCCAGCAGCCAAGAATCCCAAGTCCGGGAGACCCAGTACTTC
CASSQESQVRETQYF
>NA|TRBJ2-5|TRBV21-1|NA
TGTGCCAGCAGCAAAGCAGGGGTCGGCCAAGAGACCCAGTACTTC
CASSKAGVGQETQYF
>NA|TRBJ1-1|TRBV27|NA
TGTGCCAGCAGTCCCACCGGGGCTGAAGCTTTCTTT
CASSPTGAEAFF
>NA|TRBJ2-3|TRBV7-2|NA
TGTGCCAGCAGCTTATTTTTCATCAGGACAGATACGCAGTATTTT
CASSLFFIRTDTQYF
>few|TRBJ1-2|TRBV4-1|NA
TGCGCCAGCAGACCTCCCGGGACTGAGTATGGCTACACCTTC
CASRPPGTEYGYTF
>NA|TRBJ2-3|TRBV7-3|NA
TGTGCCAGCAGCTACAGGTTCACAGATACGCAGTATTTT
CASSYRFTDTQYF
>NA|TRBJ2-3|TRBV28|NA
TGTGCCAGCAGTTTTGGACGGGGGAACACAGATACGCAGTATTTT
CASSFGRGNTDTQYF